The clone carrying this TCR beta chain came up many times. Each donor was a healthy Caucasian. This entry is derived from a study of identical twins. Carrying unique molecular identifiers, the cDNA also gained a universal primer site through template switching. MiXCR, run by TCRdb on the 5' RACE reads, gives a single entry per CDR3 protein. The sample shows hundreds of thousands of distinct CDR3 sequences, around 20% of them seen only once. Unmatched junction bases numbered 2, after V lost 2 bases and J lost 6 bases. Per the germline V gene, CDR1 is MNHNS and CDR2 is SASEGT. This CDR3 is 15 amino acids long. These data also formed part of another study, on T cells expressing NK-cell markers. As that report states: One of the eight sequenced donors was seronegative, whereas the other seven were HCMV-seropositive. Whether expanded NKG2C+ T cell clones were HCMV specific stayed uncertain.

The TCR sequence derives from a woman aged 18-29 years in good health. The sample was PBMCs. V usage is TRBV6-1 and J usage is TRBJ2-1, with 12 bases aligning to TRBD2. CDR3 in amino acids: CASSELAGGPNEQFF. In DNA, the CDR3 is TGTGCCAGCAGTGAACTAGCGGGGGGGCCCAATGAGCAGTTCTTC.